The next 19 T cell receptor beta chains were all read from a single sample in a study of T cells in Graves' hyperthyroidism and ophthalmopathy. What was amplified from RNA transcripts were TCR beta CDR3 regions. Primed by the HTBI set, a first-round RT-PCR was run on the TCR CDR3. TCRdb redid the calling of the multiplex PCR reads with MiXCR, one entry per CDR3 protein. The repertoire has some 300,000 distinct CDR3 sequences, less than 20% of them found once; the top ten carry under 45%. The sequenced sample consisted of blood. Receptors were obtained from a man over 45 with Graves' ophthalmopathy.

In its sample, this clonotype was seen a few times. The CDR3 spells CASSLEQLNTEAFF. CDR3 DNA sequence: TGTGCCAGCAGCTTAGAACAGTTGAACACTGAAGCTTTCTTT. The chain combines TRBV7-6 with TRBJ1-1, with D hard to call. V lost 1 base and J 0 bases, leaving 6 bases between the germline ends. The germline gives CDR1 SGHVS, CDR2 FNYEAQ. The CDR3 extends over 14 amino acids.

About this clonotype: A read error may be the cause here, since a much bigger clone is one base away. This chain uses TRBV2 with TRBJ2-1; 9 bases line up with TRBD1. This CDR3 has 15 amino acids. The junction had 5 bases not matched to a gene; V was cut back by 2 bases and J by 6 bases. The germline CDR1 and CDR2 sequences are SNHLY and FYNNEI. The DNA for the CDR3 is TGTGCCAGCAGTGAAAGTGCGGACAGGGGCAATGAGCAGTTCTTC. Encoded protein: CASSESADRGNEQFF.

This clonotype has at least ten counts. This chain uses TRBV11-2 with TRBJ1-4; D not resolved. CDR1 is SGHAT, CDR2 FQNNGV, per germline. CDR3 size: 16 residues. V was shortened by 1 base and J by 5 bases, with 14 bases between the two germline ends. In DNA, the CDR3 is TGTGCCAGCAGCTTAGGGATCGGCCGGAAGAATGAAAAACTGTTTTTT. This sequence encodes CASSLGIGRKNEKLFF.

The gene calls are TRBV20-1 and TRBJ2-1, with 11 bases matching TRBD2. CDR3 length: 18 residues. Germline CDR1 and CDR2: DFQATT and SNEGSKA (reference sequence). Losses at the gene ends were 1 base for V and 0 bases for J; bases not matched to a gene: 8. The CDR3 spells CSARVSITSGSSYNEQFF. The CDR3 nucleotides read TGCAGTGCTAGAGTTAGTATTACTAGCGGGAGCTCCTACAATGAGCAGTTCTTC.

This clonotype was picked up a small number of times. Here the CDR3 reads CASSLGQAGTDTQYF. CDR3 in DNA: TGTGCCAGCAGCCTCGGACAGGCTGGCACAGATACGCAGTATTTT. The chain carries TRBV6-1 and TRBJ2-3; 7 bases are shared with TRBD1. This CDR3 is built from 15 residues. Germline V CDR1 and CDR2: MNHNS, SASEGT. The V and J ends lost 6 bases and 1 base, in that order; junction bases with no gene match: 7.

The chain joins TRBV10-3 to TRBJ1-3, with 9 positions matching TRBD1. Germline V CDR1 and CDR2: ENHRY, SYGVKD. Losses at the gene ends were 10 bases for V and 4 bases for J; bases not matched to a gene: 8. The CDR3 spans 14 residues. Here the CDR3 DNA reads TGTGCCACAGGAACAGGGGGCGAAGGAAACACCATATATTTT. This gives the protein CATGTGGEGNTIYF.

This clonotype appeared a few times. CDR3 amino acids: CASSQEVRNTEAFF. The CDR3 DNA follows: TGTGCCAGCAGCCAAGAAGTCAGAAACACTGAAGCTTTCTTT. The chain carries TRBV14 and TRBJ1-1; D is uncertain. V dropped 0 bases and J dropped 2 bases, with 7 bases sitting between them. Germline CDR1 reads SGHDN; CDR2 reads FVKESK. This CDR3 spans 14 amino acids.

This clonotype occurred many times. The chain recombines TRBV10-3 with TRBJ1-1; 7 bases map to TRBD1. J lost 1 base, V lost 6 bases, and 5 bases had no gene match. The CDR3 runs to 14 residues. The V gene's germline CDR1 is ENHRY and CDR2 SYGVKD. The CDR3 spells CAIRSGTANTEAFF. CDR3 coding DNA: TGTGCCATCAGATCCGGGACAGCGAACACTGAAGCTTTCTTT.

The CDR3 sequence is CASSGSGRETDTQYF. The CDR3 region has the DNA TGTGCCAGCAGTGGTAGCGGGAGGGAGACAGATACGCAGTATTTT. This chain links TRBV9 with TRBJ2-3; 11 bases align to TRBD2. CDR3 length: 15 residues. Trimming took 5 bases from V and 3 from J; bases not matched to a gene: 5. Germline lookup yields CDR1 SGDLS and CDR2 YYNGEE. Drawing the rest from reference TRBV9 and TRBJ2-3, the complete variable domain is DSGVTQTPKHLITATGQRVTLRCSPRSGDLSVYWYQQSLDQGLQFLIQYYNGEERAKGNILERFSAQQFPDLHSELNLSSLELGDSALYFCASSGSGRETDTQYFGPGTRLTVL.

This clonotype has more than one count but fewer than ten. CDR3 bases: TGTGCCAGCAGCTTCGCAGGGCGCGCCGGGGAGCTGTTTTTT. It specifies CASSFAGRAGELFF. The chain combines TRBV7-9 with TRBJ2-2; weak D call: TRBD1 (5 bases). Trimming removed 3 bases from V and 6 bases from J, with 11 bases in between. Germline V CDR1 and CDR2: SEHNR, FQNEAQ (reference sequence). This CDR3 contains 14 residues.

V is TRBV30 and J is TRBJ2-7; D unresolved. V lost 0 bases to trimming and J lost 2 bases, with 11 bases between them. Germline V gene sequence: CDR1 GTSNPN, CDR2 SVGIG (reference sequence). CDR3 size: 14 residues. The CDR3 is CAWSVGLSAYEQYF. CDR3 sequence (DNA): TGTGCCTGGAGTGTAGGGCTTTCCGCCTACGAGCAGTACTTC.

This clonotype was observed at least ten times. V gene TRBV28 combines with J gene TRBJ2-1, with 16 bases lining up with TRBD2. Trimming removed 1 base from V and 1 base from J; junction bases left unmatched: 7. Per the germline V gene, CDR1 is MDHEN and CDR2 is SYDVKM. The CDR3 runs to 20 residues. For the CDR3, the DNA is TGTGCCAGCAGTTTATTAGGGACTAGCGGGAGGGCCGGATCCTACAATGAGCAGTTCTTC. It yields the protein CASSLLGTSGRAGSYNEQFF.

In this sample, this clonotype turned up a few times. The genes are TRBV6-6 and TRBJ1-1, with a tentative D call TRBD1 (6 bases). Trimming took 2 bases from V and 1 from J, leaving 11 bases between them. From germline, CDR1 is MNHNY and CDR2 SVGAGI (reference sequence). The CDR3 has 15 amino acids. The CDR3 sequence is CASSYTDRRNTEAFF. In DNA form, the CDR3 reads TGTGCCAGCAGTTACACCGACAGGAGGAACACTGAAGCTTTCTTT.

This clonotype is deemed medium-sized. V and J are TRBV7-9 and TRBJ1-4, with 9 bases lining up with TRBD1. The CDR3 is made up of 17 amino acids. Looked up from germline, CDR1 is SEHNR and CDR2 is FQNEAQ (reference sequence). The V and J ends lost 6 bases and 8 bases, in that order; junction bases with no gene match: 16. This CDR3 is CASRVGQGLVVEEKLFF. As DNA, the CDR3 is TGTGCCAGCAGGGTGGGACAGGGTTTAGTTGTGGAAGAAAAACTGTTTTTT.

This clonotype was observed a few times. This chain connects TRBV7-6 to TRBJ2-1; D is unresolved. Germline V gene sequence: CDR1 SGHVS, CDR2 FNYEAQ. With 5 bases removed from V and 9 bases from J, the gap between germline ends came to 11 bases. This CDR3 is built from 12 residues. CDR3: CASSPLMGEQFF. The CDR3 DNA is TGTGCCAGCAGCCCCTTGATGGGTGAGCAGTTCTTC. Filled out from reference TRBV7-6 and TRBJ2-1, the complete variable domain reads GAGVSQSPRYKVTKRGQDVALRCDPISGHVSLYWYRQALGQGPEFLTYFNYEAQQDKSGLPNDRFSAERPEGSISTLTIQRTEQRDSAMYRCASSPLMGEQFFGPGTRLTVL.

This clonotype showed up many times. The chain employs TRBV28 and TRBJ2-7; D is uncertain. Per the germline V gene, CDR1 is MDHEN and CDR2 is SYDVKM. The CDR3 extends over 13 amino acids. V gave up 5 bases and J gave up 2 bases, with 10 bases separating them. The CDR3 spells CASSPTVTYEQYF. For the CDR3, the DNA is TGTGCCAGCAGTCCCACGGTAACCTACGAGCAGTACTTC.

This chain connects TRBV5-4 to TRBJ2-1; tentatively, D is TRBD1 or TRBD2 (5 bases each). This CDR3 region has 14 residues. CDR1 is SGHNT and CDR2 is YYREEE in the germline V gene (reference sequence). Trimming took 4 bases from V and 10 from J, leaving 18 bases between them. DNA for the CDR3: TGTGCCAGCAGCACCCCTCCCGGGGCTCGGGAGCAGTTCTTC. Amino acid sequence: CASSTPPGAREQFF.

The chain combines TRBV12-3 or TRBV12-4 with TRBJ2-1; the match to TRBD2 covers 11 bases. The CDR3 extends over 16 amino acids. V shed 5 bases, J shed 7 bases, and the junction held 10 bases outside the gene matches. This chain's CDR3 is CASSNTPGTSGNEQFF. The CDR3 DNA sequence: TGTGCCAGCAGTAATACCCCCGGGACTAGCGGAAATGAGCAGTTCTTC.

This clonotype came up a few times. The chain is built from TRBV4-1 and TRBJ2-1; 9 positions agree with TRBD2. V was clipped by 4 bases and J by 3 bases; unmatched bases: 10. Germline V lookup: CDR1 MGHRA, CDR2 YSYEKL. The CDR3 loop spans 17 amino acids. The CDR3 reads CASSPRSSGVIYNEQFF. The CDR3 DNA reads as TGCGCCAGCAGCCCCCGGTCTAGCGGGGTAATCTACAATGAGCAGTTCTTC.